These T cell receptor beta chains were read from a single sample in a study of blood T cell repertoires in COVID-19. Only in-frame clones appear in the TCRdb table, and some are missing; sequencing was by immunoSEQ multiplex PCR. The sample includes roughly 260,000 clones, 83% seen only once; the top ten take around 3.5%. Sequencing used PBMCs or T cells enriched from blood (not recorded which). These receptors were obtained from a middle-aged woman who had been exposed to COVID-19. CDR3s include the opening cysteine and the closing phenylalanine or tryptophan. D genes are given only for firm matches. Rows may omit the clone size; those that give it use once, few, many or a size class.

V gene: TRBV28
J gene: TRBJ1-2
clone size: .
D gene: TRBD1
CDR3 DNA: TGTGCCAGCAGGAACACAGGGGACTATGGCTACACCTTC
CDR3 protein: CASRNTGDYGYTF

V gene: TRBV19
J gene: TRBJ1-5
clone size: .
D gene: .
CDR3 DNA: TGTGCCAGTAGCCCAACCCCGGGGTCGTGGCAGCCCCAGCATTTT
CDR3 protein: CASSPTPGSWQPQHF

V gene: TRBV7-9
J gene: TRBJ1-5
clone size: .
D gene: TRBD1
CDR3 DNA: TGTGCCAGCAGCGCAAAGACAGGGGCCAACGATCAGCCCCAGCATTTT
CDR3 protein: CASSAKTGANDQPQHF

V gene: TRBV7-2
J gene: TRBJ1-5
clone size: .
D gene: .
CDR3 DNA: TGTGCCAGCAGCTTAGGTTCTGTTAGCAATCAGCCCCAGCATTTT
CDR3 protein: CASSLGSVSNQPQHF

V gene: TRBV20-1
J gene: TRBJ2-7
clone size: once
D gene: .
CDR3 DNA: TGCAGTGCTAGTGCGGACTTCCGGGACTCCCGCTCCTACGAGCAGTACTTC
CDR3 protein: CSASADFRDSRSYEQYF

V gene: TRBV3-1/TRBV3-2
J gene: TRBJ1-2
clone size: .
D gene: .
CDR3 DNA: TGTGCCAGCAGCCGAGCAGGGGAAGGGTCTGGCTACACCTTC
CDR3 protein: CASSRAGEGSGYTF

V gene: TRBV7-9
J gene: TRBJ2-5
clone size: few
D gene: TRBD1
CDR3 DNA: TGTGCCAGCAGGCGGGACAGGGGGAGAGAGACCCAGTACTTC
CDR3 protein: CASRRDRGRETQYF

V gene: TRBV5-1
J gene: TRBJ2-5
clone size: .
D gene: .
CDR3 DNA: TGCGCCAGCAGCTTGGAGGGCAGGGTAGAGGAGACCCAGTACTTC
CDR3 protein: CASSLEGRVEETQYF

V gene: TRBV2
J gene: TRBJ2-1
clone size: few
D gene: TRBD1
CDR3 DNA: TGTGCCAGCAGTGGGACAGGGCTAAGCAATGAGCAGTTCTTC
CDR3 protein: CASSGTGLSNEQFF

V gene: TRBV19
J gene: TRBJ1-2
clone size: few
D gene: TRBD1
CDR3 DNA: TGTGCCAGTAGTATAGCGTCACAGGGGACCTATGGCTACACCTTC
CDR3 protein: CASSIASQGTYGYTF

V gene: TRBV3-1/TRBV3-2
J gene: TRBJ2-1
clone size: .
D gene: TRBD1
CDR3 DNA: TGTGCCAGCAGCCAAGAAGTGGGGACAGGGGCCGGCCCAATCTCCTACAATGAGCAGTTCTTC
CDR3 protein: CASSQEVGTGAGPISYNEQFF

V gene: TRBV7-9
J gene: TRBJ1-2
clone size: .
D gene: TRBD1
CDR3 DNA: TGTGCCAGCAGCTTAGGACAGGGTCCCGTCTATGGCTACACCTTC
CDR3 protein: CASSLGQGPVYGYTF

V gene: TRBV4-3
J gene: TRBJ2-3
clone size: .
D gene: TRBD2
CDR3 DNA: TGCGCCAGCAGCCAAGATGGGCTAGCGGGGGTGCACGATACGCAGTATTTT
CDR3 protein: CASSQDGLAGVHDTQYF

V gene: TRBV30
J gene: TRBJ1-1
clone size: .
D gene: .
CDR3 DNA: TGTGCCTGGGAGTGGGCAGTAAACACTGAAGCTTTCTTT
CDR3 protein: CAWEWAVNTEAFF

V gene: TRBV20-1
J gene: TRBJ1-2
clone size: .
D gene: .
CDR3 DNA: TGCAGTGCTAGAGATTGGGAGGGCTACACCTTC
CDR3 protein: CSARDWEGYTF

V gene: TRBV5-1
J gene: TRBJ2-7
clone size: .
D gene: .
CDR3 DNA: TGCGCCAGCAGCCCGAACAGGGCCACCTACGAGCAGTACTTC
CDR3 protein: CASSPNRATYEQYF

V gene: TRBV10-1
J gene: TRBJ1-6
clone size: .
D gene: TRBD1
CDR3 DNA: TGCGCCAGCAGGGAGGGGGCGTCTGCCAATTCACCCCTCCACTTT
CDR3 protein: CASREGASANSPLHF

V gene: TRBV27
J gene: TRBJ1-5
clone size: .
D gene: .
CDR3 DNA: TGTGCCAGCAGTTTTAGCGCCGGAAATCAGCCCCAGCATTTT
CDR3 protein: CASSFSAGNQPQHF

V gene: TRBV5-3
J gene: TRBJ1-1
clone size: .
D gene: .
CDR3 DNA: TGTGCCAGAAGCTTGGGGAGAGCCGGCATTAATATGAACACTGAAGCTTTCTTT
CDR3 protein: CARSLGRAGINMNTEAFF

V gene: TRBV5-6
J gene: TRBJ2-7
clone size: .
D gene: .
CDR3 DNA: TGTGCCAGCACCCAAGGCGGCAACTACGAGCAGTACTTC
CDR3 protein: CASTQGGNYEQYF

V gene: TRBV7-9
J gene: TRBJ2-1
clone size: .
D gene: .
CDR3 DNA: TGTGCGATTCAAAGTTTCAGGTCCCTCCATGAGCAGTTCTTC
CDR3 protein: CAIQSFRSLHEQFF

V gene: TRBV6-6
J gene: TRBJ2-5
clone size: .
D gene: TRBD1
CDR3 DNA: TGTGCCAGCAGTCCGCAGGGTTCGGGACAGGGGTACCAAGAGACCCAGTACTTC
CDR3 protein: CASSPQGSGQGYQETQYF

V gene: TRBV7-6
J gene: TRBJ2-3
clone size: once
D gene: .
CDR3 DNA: TGTGCCAGCAGCTTAATGAGCGTTTCTAGCACAGATACGCAGTATTTT
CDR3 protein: CASSLMSVSSTDTQYF

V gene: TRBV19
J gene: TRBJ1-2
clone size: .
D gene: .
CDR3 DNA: TGTGCCAGTAGTAGGGGGGGCAGGGGCCTCGATAACTATGGCTACACCTTC
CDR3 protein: CASSRGGRGLDNYGYTF

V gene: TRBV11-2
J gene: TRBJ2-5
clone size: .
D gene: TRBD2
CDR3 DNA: TGTGCCAGCAGCTCTTCCCCTAGCGGGGGGACCCAGTACTTC
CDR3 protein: CASSSSPSGGTQYF

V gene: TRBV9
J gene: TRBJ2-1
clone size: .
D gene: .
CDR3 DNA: TGTGCCAGCAGCGCCATAGCGGCGAGCTCCTACAATGAGCAGTTCTTC
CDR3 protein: CASSAIAASSYNEQFF

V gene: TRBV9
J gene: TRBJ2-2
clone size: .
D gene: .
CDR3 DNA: TGTGCCAGCAGCGTAGGGGGGGTGAGTGGCACCGGGGAGCTGTTTTTT
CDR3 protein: CASSVGGVSGTGELFF

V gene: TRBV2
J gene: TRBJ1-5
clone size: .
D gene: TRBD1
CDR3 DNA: TGTGCCAGCAGTCTACAGGGGAACCGCAATCAGCCCCAGCATTTT
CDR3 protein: CASSLQGNRNQPQHF

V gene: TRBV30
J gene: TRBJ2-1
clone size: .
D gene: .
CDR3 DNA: TGTGCCTGGAGTGTAGGTACGGGTGAGCAGTTCTTC
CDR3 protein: CAWSVGTGEQFF

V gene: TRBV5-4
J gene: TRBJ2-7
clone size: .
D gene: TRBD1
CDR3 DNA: TGTGCCAGCAGTGACAGGGACTACGAGCAGTACTTC
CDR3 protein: CASSDRDYEQYF

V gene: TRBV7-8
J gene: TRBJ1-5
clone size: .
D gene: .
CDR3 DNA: TGTGCCAGCAGCTTAGGGGCGCCAGGGAATCAGCCCCAGCATTTT
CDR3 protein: CASSLGAPGNQPQHF

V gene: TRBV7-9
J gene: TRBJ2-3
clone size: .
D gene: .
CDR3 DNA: TGTGCCAGCAGCCCACGAGGGGGAGCGGCCCTTTCGGGTACGCAGTATTTT
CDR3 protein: CASSPRGGAALSGTQYF

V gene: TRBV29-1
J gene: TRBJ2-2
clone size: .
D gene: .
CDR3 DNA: TGCAGCGCTGGGGGGAGCCCCGGGGAGCTGTTTTTT
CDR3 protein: CSAGGSPGELFF

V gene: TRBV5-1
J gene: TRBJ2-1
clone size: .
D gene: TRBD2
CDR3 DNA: TGCGCCAGCAGCTTGTATATCTGGGCCAGCGGGGTGGGTAATGAGCAGTTCTTC
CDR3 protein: CASSLYIWASGVGNEQFF

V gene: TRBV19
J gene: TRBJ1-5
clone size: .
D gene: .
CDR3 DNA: TGTGCCAGTAGTATAGGCCAGGTGGATCAGCCCCAGCATTTT
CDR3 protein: CASSIGQVDQPQHF

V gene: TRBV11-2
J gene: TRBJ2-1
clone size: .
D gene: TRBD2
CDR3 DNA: TGTGCCAGCAGCTTAAGACTAGCGGGGGGCCGGGAGCAGTTCTTC
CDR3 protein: CASSLRLAGGREQFF

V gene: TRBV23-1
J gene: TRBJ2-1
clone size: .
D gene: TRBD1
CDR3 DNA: TGCGCCAGCAGTCAATCTGGGTTTGACAGGGCAGTCGACAATGAGCAGTTCTTC
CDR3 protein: CASSQSGFDRAVDNEQFF

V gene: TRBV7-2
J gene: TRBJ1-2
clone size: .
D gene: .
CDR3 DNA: TGTGCCAGCAGCCCCCGGACAGTCTCAAACTATGGCTACACCTTC
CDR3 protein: CASSPRTVSNYGYTF

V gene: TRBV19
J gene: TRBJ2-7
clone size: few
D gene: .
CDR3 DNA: TGTGCCAGTAGTCCTGTGCTAGCGAGTCCCTACGAGCAGTACTTC
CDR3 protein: CASSPVLASPYEQYF

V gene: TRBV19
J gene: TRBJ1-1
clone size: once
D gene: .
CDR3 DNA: TGTGCCAGTAGGGGGGGACCCCGGGTGGGGTTGAACACTGAAGCTTTCTTT
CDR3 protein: CASRGGPRVGLNTEAFF

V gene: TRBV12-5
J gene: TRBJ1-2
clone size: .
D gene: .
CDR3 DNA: TGTGCTAGTGGTTTTTCCTTGGCTGACTTAAACTATGGCTACACCTTC
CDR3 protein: CASGFSLADLNYGYTF

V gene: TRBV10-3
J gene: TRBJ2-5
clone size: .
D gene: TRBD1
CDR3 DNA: TGTGCCATCTCCTCCGGGACAGGGGACCAAGAGACCCAGTACTTC
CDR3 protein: CAISSGTGDQETQYF

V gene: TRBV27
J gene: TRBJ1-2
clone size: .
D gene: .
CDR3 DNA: TGTGCCAGCAGCATTACCCCCGGGTCCCCCTATGGCTACACCTTC
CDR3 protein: CASSITPGSPYGYTF

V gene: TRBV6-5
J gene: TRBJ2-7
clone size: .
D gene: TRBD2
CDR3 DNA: TGTGCCAGCAGTTATAGGAGCGGGGGTTCCTACGAGCAGTACTTC
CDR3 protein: CASSYRSGGSYEQYF

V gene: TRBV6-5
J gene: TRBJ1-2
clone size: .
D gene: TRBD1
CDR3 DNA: TGTGCCAGCAGTTACCTGACAGGGTACGATGGCTACACCTTC
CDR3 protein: CASSYLTGYDGYTF

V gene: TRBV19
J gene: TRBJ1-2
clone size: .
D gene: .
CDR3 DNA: TGTGCCAGCTCTGGAGGGGATTGGGGCTACACCTTC
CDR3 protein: CASSGGDWGYTF

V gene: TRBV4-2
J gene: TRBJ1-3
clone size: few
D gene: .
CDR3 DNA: TGTGCCAGCAGCCAAGATCCAGGGTTAAACACCATATATTTT
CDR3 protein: CASSQDPGLNTIYF

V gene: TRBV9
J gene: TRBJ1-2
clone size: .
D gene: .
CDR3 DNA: TGTGCCAGCAGCGTACAGGCGATCAGCGGCTACACCTTC
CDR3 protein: CASSVQAISGYTF

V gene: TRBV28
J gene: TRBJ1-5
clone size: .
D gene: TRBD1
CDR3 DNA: TGTGCCAGCAGTAACCCTGGACAGGGGAGATTTGTTGTTCAGCCCCAGCATTTT
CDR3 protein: CASSNPGQGRFVVQPQHF

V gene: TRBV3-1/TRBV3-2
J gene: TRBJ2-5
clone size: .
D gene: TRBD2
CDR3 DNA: TGTGCCAGCAGCCAGAGAGCCAGGGGACTAGCGGGGAGGGGTTGGGAGACCCAGTACTTC
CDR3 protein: CASSQRARGLAGRGWETQYF

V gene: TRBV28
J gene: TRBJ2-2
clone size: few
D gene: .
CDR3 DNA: TGTGCCAGCAGTATCCTCGGGGGAGGGGGAACCGGGGAGCTGTTTTTT
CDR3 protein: CASSILGGGGTGELFF

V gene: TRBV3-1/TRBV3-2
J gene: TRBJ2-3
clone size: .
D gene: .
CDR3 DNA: TGTGCCAGCAGCCAAAACGGGGGACCCGGTAGCACAGATACGCAGTATTTT
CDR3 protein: CASSQNGGPGSTDTQYF

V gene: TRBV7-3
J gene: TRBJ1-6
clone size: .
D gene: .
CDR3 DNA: TGTGCCAGCAGCTTAACCACAGGCAGTGAGGCACCCCTCCACTTT
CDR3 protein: CASSLTTGSEAPLHF

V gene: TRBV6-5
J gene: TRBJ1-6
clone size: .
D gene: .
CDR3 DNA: TGTGCCAGCATCAGAGGCCAATCACCCCTCCACTTT
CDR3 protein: CASIRGQSPLHF

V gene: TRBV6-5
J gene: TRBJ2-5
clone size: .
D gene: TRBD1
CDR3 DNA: TGTGCCAGCGGAGACAGGGCAGAGACCCAGTACTTC
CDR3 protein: CASGDRAETQYF